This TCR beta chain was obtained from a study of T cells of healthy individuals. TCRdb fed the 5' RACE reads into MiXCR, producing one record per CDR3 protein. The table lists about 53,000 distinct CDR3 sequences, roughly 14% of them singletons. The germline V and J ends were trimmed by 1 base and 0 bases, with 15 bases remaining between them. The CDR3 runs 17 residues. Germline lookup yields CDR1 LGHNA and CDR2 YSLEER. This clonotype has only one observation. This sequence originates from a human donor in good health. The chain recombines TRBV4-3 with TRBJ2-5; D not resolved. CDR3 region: CASSQAWLHEYQETQYF. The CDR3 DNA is TGCGCCAGCAGCCAAGCTTGGCTTCACGAGTACCAAGAGACCCAGTACTTC.